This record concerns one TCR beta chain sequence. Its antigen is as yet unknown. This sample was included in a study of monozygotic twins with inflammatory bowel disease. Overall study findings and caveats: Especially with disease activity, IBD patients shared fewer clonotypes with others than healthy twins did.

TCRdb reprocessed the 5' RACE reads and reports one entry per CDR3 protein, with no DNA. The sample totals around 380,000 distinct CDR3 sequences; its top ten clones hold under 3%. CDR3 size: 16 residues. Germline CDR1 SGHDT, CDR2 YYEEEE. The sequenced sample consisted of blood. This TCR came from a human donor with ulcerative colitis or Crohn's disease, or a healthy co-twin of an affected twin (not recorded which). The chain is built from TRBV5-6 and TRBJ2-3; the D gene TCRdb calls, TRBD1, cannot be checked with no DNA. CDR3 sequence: CASSPNSGSSTDTQYF.